The rows below give T cell receptor beta chains drawn from one sample of a study of cytomegalovirus exposure and HLA in healthy donors. The protocol was immunoSEQ multiplex PCR, while the TCRdb copy is restricted to in-frame clones and leaves out a portion. The sample lists about 110,000 clones, around 70% occurring once. The specimen sequenced was PBMCs. Receptors were obtained from a boy aged 10-17 years in good health and CMV-seronegative. CDR3s leave out the opening cysteine and the closing phenylalanine or tryptophan. The D gene is left open where the match is weak. Rows give clone size only sometimes, using once, few, many, or a class for an expanded clone.

abundance: -; d_gene: TRBD2; v_gene: TRBV23-1; j_gene: TRBJ2-3; len: 19; CDR3aa: ASSQSGPTSGSRENTDTQY
abundance: once; d_gene: -; v_gene: TRBV19; j_gene: TRBJ2-7; len: 13; CDR3aa: ASSMVKGVAYEQY
abundance: -; d_gene: -; v_gene: TRBV5-1; j_gene: TRBJ2-5; len: 12; CDR3aa: ASSLGLGAETQY
abundance: once; d_gene: TRBD1; v_gene: TRBV30; j_gene: TRBJ2-6; len: 12; CDR3aa: AWETGFGANVLT
abundance: -; d_gene: -; v_gene: TRBV28; j_gene: TRBJ1-2; len: 13; CDR3aa: ASSPSGKANYGYT
abundance: few; d_gene: TRBD1; v_gene: TRBV6-1; j_gene: TRBJ1-5; len: 14; CDR3aa: ASSEGYGQGGQPQH
abundance: -; d_gene: TRBD1; v_gene: TRBV5-4; j_gene: TRBJ1-6; len: 13; CDR3aa: ASSSSGQANSPLH
abundance: -; d_gene: TRBD2; v_gene: TRBV28; j_gene: TRBJ2-7; len: 12; CDR3aa: ASSWTSAIYEQY
abundance: -; d_gene: TRBD2; v_gene: TRBV11-3; j_gene: TRBJ2-3; len: 15; CDR3aa: ASSTKRTSGSADTQY
abundance: -; d_gene: TRBD1; v_gene: TRBV5-4; j_gene: TRBJ1-1; len: 15; CDR3aa: ASSWGTGGFKDTEAF
abundance: -; d_gene: -; v_gene: TRBV28; j_gene: TRBJ2-5; len: 12; CDR3aa: ASSLSVRQETQY
abundance: -; d_gene: TRBD2; v_gene: TRBV7-9; j_gene: TRBJ2-7; len: 13; CDR3aa: ASSPLLAGGYEQY
abundance: -; d_gene: -; v_gene: TRBV7-9; j_gene: TRBJ1-1; len: 14; CDR3aa: ASSLGSREGDTEAF
abundance: once; d_gene: -; v_gene: TRBV7-9; j_gene: TRBJ2-3; len: 11; CDR3aa: ASSSAGQDTQY
abundance: -; d_gene: TRBD1; v_gene: TRBV19; j_gene: TRBJ2-7; len: 13; CDR3aa: ASSPRTGVVYEQY
abundance: -; d_gene: -; v_gene: TRBV30; j_gene: TRBJ2-7; len: 15; CDR3aa: AWAKSSHPSLTYEQY
abundance: -; d_gene: -; v_gene: TRBV7-3; j_gene: TRBJ2-5; len: 11; CDR3aa: ASSLKPQETQY
abundance: -; d_gene: -; v_gene: TRBV5-1; j_gene: TRBJ1-5; len: 12; CDR3aa: ASSLEGAGQPQH
abundance: -; d_gene: TRBD2; v_gene: TRBV6-1; j_gene: TRBJ2-1; len: 18; CDR3aa: ASSESRLASGRDSYNEQF
abundance: -; d_gene: -; v_gene: TRBV7-9; j_gene: TRBJ2-5; len: 12; CDR3aa: ASSTLLGRETQY
abundance: -; d_gene: TRBD1; v_gene: TRBV6-5; j_gene: TRBJ1-1; len: 12; CDR3aa: ASRSGQSNTEAF
abundance: -; d_gene: TRBD1; v_gene: TRBV4-2; j_gene: TRBJ1-1; len: 17; CDR3aa: ASSQDPEAGGLMNTEAF
abundance: -; d_gene: TRBD1; v_gene: TRBV6-1; j_gene: TRBJ2-7; len: 14; CDR3aa: ASSEVLDRGRGEQY
abundance: few; d_gene: -; v_gene: TRBV5-5; j_gene: TRBJ1-5; len: 13; CDR3aa: ASSFGRGGNQPQH
abundance: once; d_gene: TRBD1; v_gene: TRBV28; j_gene: TRBJ2-4; len: 16; CDR3aa: ASSPRDRGRFAKNIQY
abundance: once; d_gene: -; v_gene: TRBV29-1; j_gene: TRBJ1-1; len: 10; CDR3aa: SAAGGGTEAF
abundance: -; d_gene: -; v_gene: TRBV5-1; j_gene: TRBJ2-5; len: 13; CDR3aa: ASSSGDLSEETQY
abundance: -; d_gene: TRBD2; v_gene: TRBV7-3; j_gene: TRBJ2-1; len: 12; CDR3aa: ASSSSGGNNEQF
abundance: -; d_gene: TRBD2; v_gene: TRBV10-3; j_gene: TRBJ2-2; len: 13; CDR3aa: AISELAGGTGELF
abundance: once; d_gene: -; v_gene: TRBV5-4; j_gene: TRBJ1-2; len: 11; CDR3aa: ASSDGLHYGYT
abundance: -; d_gene: TRBD2; v_gene: TRBV18; j_gene: TRBJ2-7; len: 12; CDR3aa: ASSSASGDYEQY
abundance: -; d_gene: -; v_gene: TRBV29-1; j_gene: TRBJ2-3; len: 12; CDR3aa: SVSSGTSTDTQY
abundance: -; d_gene: -; v_gene: TRBV18; j_gene: TRBJ2-5; len: 11; CDR3aa: ASSTGYQETQY
abundance: -; d_gene: TRBD1; v_gene: TRBV7-2; j_gene: TRBJ2-5; len: 12; CDR3aa: ASSLNRGRETQY
abundance: -; d_gene: -; v_gene: TRBV2; j_gene: TRBJ1-5; len: 16; CDR3aa: ASKKEMGTGYSNQPQH
abundance: -; d_gene: -; v_gene: TRBV7-2; j_gene: TRBJ2-3; len: 10; CDR3aa: ASSFVTDTQY
abundance: -; d_gene: TRBD1; v_gene: TRBV6-5; j_gene: TRBJ2-1; len: 11; CDR3aa: ASSPDRVHEQF
abundance: -; d_gene: -; v_gene: TRBV4-2; j_gene: TRBJ2-1; len: 14; CDR3aa: ASSHGDWSSYNEQF
abundance: -; d_gene: -; v_gene: TRBV6-5; j_gene: TRBJ1-3; len: 11; CDR3aa: ASTQGSGNTIY
abundance: -; d_gene: TRBD1; v_gene: TRBV7-6; j_gene: TRBJ2-7; len: 12; CDR3aa: ASSALQGAHEQY
abundance: -; d_gene: TRBD1; v_gene: TRBV6-1; j_gene: TRBJ1-2; len: 12; CDR3aa: ASPRDRDFYGYT
abundance: -; d_gene: -; v_gene: TRBV7-9; j_gene: TRBJ2-3; len: 12; CDR3aa: ASSPQRYTDTQY
abundance: -; d_gene: TRBD1; v_gene: TRBV7-9; j_gene: TRBJ1-3; len: 11; CDR3aa: ASSSTGVDTIY
abundance: -; d_gene: -; v_gene: TRBV5-1; j_gene: TRBJ1-1; len: 9; CDR3aa: ASSSGLLAF
abundance: -; d_gene: -; v_gene: TRBV5-1; j_gene: TRBJ2-5; len: 11; CDR3aa: ASSSSGEETQY
abundance: -; d_gene: TRBD1; v_gene: TRBV9; j_gene: TRBJ1-3; len: 17; CDR3aa: ASSVGGGAGGSFGNTIY